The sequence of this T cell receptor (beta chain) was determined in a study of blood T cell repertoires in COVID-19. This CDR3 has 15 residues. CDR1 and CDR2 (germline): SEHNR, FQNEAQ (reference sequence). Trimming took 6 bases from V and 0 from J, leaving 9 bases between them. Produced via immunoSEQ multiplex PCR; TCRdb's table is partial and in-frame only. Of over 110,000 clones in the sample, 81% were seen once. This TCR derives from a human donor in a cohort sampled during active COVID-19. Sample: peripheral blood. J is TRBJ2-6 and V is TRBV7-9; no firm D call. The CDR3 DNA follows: TGTGCCAGCAGTGTCGCAGGCTCTGGGGCCAACGTCCTGACTTTC. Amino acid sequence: CASSVAGSGANVLTF.